This TCR beta chain was profiled in a study of Ad26.COV2.S vaccination and SARS-CoV-2 variants. Germline V gene lookup returns CDR1 LGHDT and CDR2 YNNKEL (reference sequence). V trimming: 6 bases; J trimming: 3 bases; junction bases outside the gene matches: 6. The CDR3 is made up of 15 amino acids. Treatment in this sample: around 19 received Ad26.COV2.S at low or high dose, single or two shots; 5 received placebo; per-sample allocation not given. Collection of the samples took place on day 63 after the first injection of vaccine or placebo. It was an adult aged 18-55 years in Boston who was the donor. Wuhan-strain SARS-CoV-2 spike was expressed by the Ad26 vector that made up the vaccine. Produced via immunoSEQ multiplex PCR; TCRdb's table is partial and in-frame only. The sample shows about 350,000 clones, 86% of them seen only once. On this clone itself: No antigen is known for it.

Broader study findings: TCR breadth and depth estimates may have understated total T cell responses. The authors reported substantial breadth in spike-specific CD8+ and CD4+ T cell responses after vaccination.

Specimen: peripheral blood, collected in a trial of Ad26.COV2.S vaccine versus placebo. The chain employs TRBV3-1 (or the pseudogene TRBV3-2) and TRBJ2-5; 11 bases are shared with TRBD2. This TCR came from a person between 18 and 65 years old who received the Ad26.COV2.S COVID-19 vaccine or a placebo. CDR3 DNA: TGTGCCAGCAGGCGCCCACTAGCGGGGGAAGAGACCCAGTACTTC. Its translation is CASRRPLAGEETQYF.